The clone carrying this TCR beta chain was observed a few times. Its antigen remains unknown. TCRdb used MiXCR to reprocess the reads, holding one entry per CDR3 protein. The sample has under 15,000 distinct CDR3 sequences; approximately 17% are singletons. The V gene's germline CDR1 is KGHSH and CDR2 LQKENI. V was trimmed by 3 bases and J by 6 bases, leaving 11 bases between them. The CDR3 is 14 residues long. The sample originates from a study of liver allograft versus peripheral blood T cells. About the research overall: Transplanted livers and recipients' peripheral blood had their T cell receptor repertoires compared. Study-level results: Liver allografts reportedly held T cell receptor repertoires unlike those in peripheral blood.

The gene calls are TRBV18 and TRBJ2-2; D ambiguous. The origin of this receptor is a human patient who had a liver transplant. Some of the T cells might come from the graft donor. Here the CDR3 reads CASSPRTLPGELFF. CDR3 sequence (DNA): TGTGCCAGCTCACCCAGGACCCTCCCCGGGGAGCTGTTTTTT.